The rows below give T cell receptor beta chains drawn from one sample of a study of blood T cells in healthy people across ages. TCRdb redid the calling of the 5' RACE reads with MiXCR, one entry per CDR3 protein. The sample consists of some 640,000 distinct CDR3 sequences, about 52% of them appearing once. Material: blood. Receptors originate from an older woman in good health. Each CDR3 is given with its conserved first and last residue. Each record gives: clone size, V gene, D gene, J gene, CDR3 DNA, CDR3 protein. D genes are given only for firm matches. Clone size is not always given. Where it is, it says once, few, many or a class for expanded clones.

clone size: few; V gene: TRBV28; D gene: NA; J gene: TRBJ2-3; CDR3 DNA: TGTGCCAGCAGTTTAGACGGTAGAGATACGCAGTATTTT; CDR3 protein: CASSLDGRDTQYF
clone size: few; V gene: TRBV7-2; D gene: NA; J gene: TRBJ2-5; CDR3 DNA: TGTGCTAGCAGCTTGGGCTTCCGGGAAGAGACCCAGTACTTC; CDR3 protein: CASSLGFREETQYF
clone size: NA; V gene: TRBV10-3; D gene: TRBD1; J gene: TRBJ2-6; CDR3 DNA: TGTGCCATCAGCGGCGGACAGGGTCCTCTCTCTGGGGCCAACGTCCCGACTTTC; CDR3 protein: CAISGGQGPLSGANVPTF
clone size: few; V gene: TRBV20-1; D gene: TRBD1; J gene: TRBJ2-1; CDR3 DNA: TGCAGTGCTAGGGCCCAGGGGGCCAAGGAGGTAGTGGGTGGTGAGCAGTTCTTC; CDR3 protein: CSARAQGAKEVVGGEQFF
clone size: NA; V gene: TRBV7-9; D gene: NA; J gene: TRBJ2-7; CDR3 DNA: TGTGCCGGATCGACAGAAACCTACGAGCAGTACTTC; CDR3 protein: CAGSTETYEQYF
clone size: many; V gene: TRBV28; D gene: NA; J gene: TRBJ2-7; CDR3 DNA: TGTGCCAGCAGCCCAATAACGGCGAGGACGAGCTCCTACGAGCAGTACTTC; CDR3 protein: CASSPITARTSSYEQYF
clone size: NA; V gene: TRBV7-9; D gene: TRBD1; J gene: TRBJ2-1; CDR3 DNA: TGTGCCAGCAGCTCAACCGGGACAGGGGGCAATGAGCAGTTCTTC; CDR3 protein: CASSSTGTGGNEQFF
clone size: NA; V gene: TRBV28; D gene: TRBD1; J gene: TRBJ2-5; CDR3 DNA: TGTGCCAGCAGTTCAGGACAGGGGGACAAGGAGACCCAGTACTTC; CDR3 protein: CASSSGQGDKETQYF
clone size: many; V gene: TRBV27; D gene: NA; J gene: TRBJ2-3; CDR3 DNA: TGTGCCAGCAGTGTAACAGGTCACACAGATACGCAGTATTTT; CDR3 protein: CASSVTGHTDTQYF
clone size: NA; V gene: TRBV29-1; D gene: TRBD1; J gene: TRBJ2-5; CDR3 DNA: TGCAGCGTTGAAGGGGCGACAGGGGAAACGGAGACCCAGTACTTC; CDR3 protein: CSVEGATGETETQYF
clone size: NA; V gene: TRBV7-8; D gene: NA; J gene: TRBJ2-3; CDR3 DNA: TGTGCCAGCAGCATGGGACTGGCTCGAGATACGCAGTATTTT; CDR3 protein: CASSMGLARDTQYF
clone size: few; V gene: TRBV20-1; D gene: NA; J gene: TRBJ2-7; CDR3 DNA: TGCAGTGCTAGCAGGGCAGGCCGCTCCTACGAGCAGTACTTC; CDR3 protein: CSASRAGRSYEQYF
clone size: few; V gene: TRBV10-3; D gene: NA; J gene: TRBJ1-2; CDR3 DNA: TGTGCCATCACTGGAACAGAACGCTATGGCTACACCTTC; CDR3 protein: CAITGTERYGYTF
clone size: NA; V gene: TRBV4-2; D gene: NA; J gene: TRBJ2-1; CDR3 DNA: TGTGCCAGCAGCCACGGGACACCCTCAAGGGAGCAGTTCTTC; CDR3 protein: CASSHGTPSREQFF
clone size: few; V gene: TRBV20-1; D gene: TRBD2; J gene: TRBJ2-5; CDR3 DNA: TGCAGTGCTAGATCGGTAGCGGGCCAAGAGACCCAGTACTTC; CDR3 protein: CSARSVAGQETQYF
clone size: NA; V gene: TRBV5-1; D gene: NA; J gene: TRBJ1-2; CDR3 DNA: TGCGCCAGCAGCTTGGTGGGGGCAGGGGGCTACACCTTC; CDR3 protein: CASSLVGAGGYTF
clone size: many; V gene: TRBV11-2; D gene: NA; J gene: TRBJ2-3; CDR3 DNA: TGTGCCAGCAGCTTAGAATGGACAGACACAGATACGCAGTATTTT; CDR3 protein: CASSLEWTDTDTQYF
clone size: NA; V gene: TRBV7-2; D gene: NA; J gene: TRBJ1-1; CDR3 DNA: TGTGCCAGCAGCTTATCAGGGTTTGATACTGAAGCTTTCTTT; CDR3 protein: CASSLSGFDTEAFF
clone size: NA; V gene: TRBV15; D gene: TRBD1; J gene: TRBJ2-7; CDR3 DNA: TGTGCCACCAGCAGACTAAGGGACAGCTACGAGCAGTACTTC; CDR3 protein: CATSRLRDSYEQYF
clone size: NA; V gene: TRBV5-1; D gene: NA; J gene: TRBJ2-5; CDR3 DNA: TGCGCCAGCAGCTACGGTACGGGGAGCCACCAAGAGACCCAGTACTTC; CDR3 protein: CASSYGTGSHQETQYF
clone size: NA; V gene: TRBV6-5; D gene: TRBD1; J gene: TRBJ2-5; CDR3 DNA: TGTGCCAGCAGACGACGACAGGGATGGAGCCAGTACTTC; CDR3 protein: CASRRRQGWSQYF
clone size: NA; V gene: TRBV29-1; D gene: NA; J gene: TRBJ2-7; CDR3 DNA: TGCAGCGTTGTGGGGGATACGAAGTCCTACGAGCAGTACTTC; CDR3 protein: CSVVGDTKSYEQYF
clone size: NA; V gene: TRBV7-2; D gene: TRBD2; J gene: TRBJ2-5; CDR3 DNA: TGTGCCAGCAGCTTTAGAGGGGGGCTTAGCGGGAGGGCCTACCAAGAGACCCAGTACTTC; CDR3 protein: CASSFRGGLSGRAYQETQYF
clone size: many; V gene: TRBV7-2; D gene: NA; J gene: TRBJ2-7; CDR3 DNA: TGTGCCAGCAGCTTAGACGACAGACCCTACGAGCAGTACTTC; CDR3 protein: CASSLDDRPYEQYF
clone size: NA; V gene: TRBV6-5; D gene: NA; J gene: TRBJ2-3; CDR3 DNA: TGTGCCAGCAGTTACTCATCGACTGCGCAGTATTTT; CDR3 protein: CASSYSSTAQYF
clone size: NA; V gene: TRBV20-1; D gene: NA; J gene: TRBJ2-1; CDR3 DNA: TGCAGTCTGGGGACACCGAAGGGCAATGAGCAGTTCTTC; CDR3 protein: CSLGTPKGNEQFF